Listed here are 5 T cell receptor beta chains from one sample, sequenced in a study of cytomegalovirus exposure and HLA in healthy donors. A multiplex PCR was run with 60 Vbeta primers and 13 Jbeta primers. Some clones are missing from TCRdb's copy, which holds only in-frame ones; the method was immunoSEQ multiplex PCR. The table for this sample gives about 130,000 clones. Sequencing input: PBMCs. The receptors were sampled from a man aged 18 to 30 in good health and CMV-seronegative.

CDR3 nucleotides: TGTGCCAGCAGCCAGGGACAGTCGTACCAAGAGACCCAGTACTTC. Translated: CASSQGQSYQETQYF. The chain joins TRBV5-6 to TRBJ2-5; 7 bases are shared with TRBD1. Per germline, CDR1 SGHDT and CDR2 YYEEEE. This CDR3 is built from 15 residues. Trimming took 4 bases from V and 0 from J; bases not matched to a gene: 6. Complete variable domain (other parts from reference TRBV5-6 and TRBJ2-5): DAGVTQSPTHLIKTRGQQVTLRCSPKSGHDTVSWYQQALGQGPQFIFQYYEEEERQRGNFPDRFSGHQFPNYSSELNVNALLLGDSALYLCASSQGQSYQETQYFGPGTRLLVL.

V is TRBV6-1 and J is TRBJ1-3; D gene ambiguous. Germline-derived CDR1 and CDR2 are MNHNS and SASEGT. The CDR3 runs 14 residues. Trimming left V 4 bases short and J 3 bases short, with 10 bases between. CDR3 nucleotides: TGTGCCAGCAGTGGCCCTAGGCGTGGAAACACCATATATTTT. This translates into CASSGPRRGNTIYF.

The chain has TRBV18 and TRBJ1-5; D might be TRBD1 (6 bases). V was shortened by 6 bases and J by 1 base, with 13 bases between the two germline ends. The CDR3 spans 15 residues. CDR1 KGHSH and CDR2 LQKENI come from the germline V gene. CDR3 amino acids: CASSPQGPSNQPQHF. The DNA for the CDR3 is TGTGCCAGCTCCCCGCAGGGGCCGAGCAATCAGCCCCAGCATTTT.

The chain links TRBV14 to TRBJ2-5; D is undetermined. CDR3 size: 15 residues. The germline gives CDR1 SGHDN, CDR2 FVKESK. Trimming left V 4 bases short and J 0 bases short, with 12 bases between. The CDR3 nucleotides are TGTGCCAGCAGCCGTGAGGTTATGTACCAAGAGACCCAGTACTTC. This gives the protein CASSREVMYQETQYF.

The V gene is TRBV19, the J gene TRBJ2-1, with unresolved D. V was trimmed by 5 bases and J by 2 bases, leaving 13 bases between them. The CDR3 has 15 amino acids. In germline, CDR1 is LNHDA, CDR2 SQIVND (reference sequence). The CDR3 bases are TGTGCCAGTAGTCGAGAACAGCAGACCTACAATGAGCAGTTCTTC. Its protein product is CASSREQQTYNEQFF.